This T cell receptor beta chain was obtained from a study of blood T cell repertoires in COVID-19. Overall study: Acute and convalescent COVID-19 samples came from the United States, Italy and Spain.

The CDR3 is made up of 15 amino acids. The germline gives CDR1 SGDLS, CDR2 YYNGEE. V lost 1 base and J 0 bases, leaving 9 bases between the germline ends. Generated by immunoSEQ multiplex PCR, the TCRdb table keeps only in-frame clones and is missing some. The sample has 300,000 to 400,000 clones; roughly nine tenths are singletons. Sequencing used PBMCs or T cells enriched from blood (not recorded which). The chain has TRBV9 and TRBJ2-3; D gene ambiguous. The clonotype originates from a man aged 60-69 years who had recovered from COVID-19. CDR3: CASSVHISSTDTQYF. CDR3 nucleotide sequence: TGTGCCAGCAGCGTACACATTTCTAGCACAGATACGCAGTATTTT.